Listed below are T cell receptor beta chains from one sample, sequenced in a study of T cell responses to AZD1222 COVID-19 vaccine. Assay used: immunoSEQ multiplex PCR; TCRdb lists only in-frame clones, some missing. The profile shows some 180,000 clones, around 94% of them singletons. This specimen consisted of peripheral blood, obtained on day 0 of AZD1222 vaccination. All receptors derive from an adult in good health. Both conserved end residues are part of each CDR3. The D gene is left open where the match is weak. Some rows have no size entry. The others give once, few or many, or a class for an expanded clone.

clone size | J gene | D gene | V gene | CDR3 protein | CDR3 DNA
- | TRBJ1-5 | - | TRBV6-5 | CASSYSGGNQPQHF | TGTGCCAGCAGTTACTCTGGTGGGAATCAGCCCCAGCATTTT
- | TRBJ1-5 | - | TRBV6-1 | CASSTSQGQPQHF | TGTGCCAGCAGTACATCACAGGGACAGCCCCAGCATTTT
- | TRBJ2-2 | TRBD1 | TRBV4-3 | CASSQDRTGAFTGELFF | TGCGCCAGCAGCCAAGATCGGACAGGGGCTTTCACCGGGGAGCTGTTTTTT
once | TRBJ2-1 | - | TRBV25-1 | CASSESGANYNEQFF | TGTGCCAGCAGTGAATCCGGGGCAAACTACAATGAGCAGTTCTTC
- | TRBJ1-5 | - | TRBV4-1 | CASSQERGGHNQPQHF | TGCGCCAGCAGCCAAGAGCGCGGGGGTCACAATCAGCCCCAGCATTTT
- | TRBJ1-2 | - | TRBV18 | CASSPDSNYGYTF | TGTGCCAGCTCACCAGACTCTAACTATGGCTACACCTTC
- | TRBJ2-7 | - | TRBV10-3 | CAISDKGGSYEQYF | TGTGCCATCAGTGATAAGGGGGGCTCCTACGAGCAGTACTTC
- | TRBJ1-4 | - | TRBV5-1 | CASSSGGVQEKLFF | TGCGCCAGCAGCTCGGGAGGGGTACAGGAAAAACTGTTTTTT
- | TRBJ1-6 | TRBD1 | TRBV9 | CASSVGYGTGGLSPLHF | TGTGCCAGCAGCGTAGGCTACGGGACAGGGGGACTTTCACCCCTCCACTTT
- | TRBJ1-6 | TRBD1 | TRBV19 | CASSIGTGHNSPLHF | TGTGCCAGTAGTATCGGGACAGGGCACAATTCACCCCTCCACTTT
- | TRBJ1-5 | - | TRBV16 | CASSAGRVYSNQPQHF | TGTGCCAGCAGCGCCGGCAGGGTATATAGCAATCAGCCCCAGCATTTT
once | TRBJ1-4 | - | TRBV7-8 | CASSWDFNEKLFF | TGTGCCAGCAGCTGGGACTTTAATGAAAAACTGTTTTTT
- | TRBJ2-2 | TRBD1 | TRBV28 | CASSGTGGFPTGELFF | TGTGCCAGCAGCGGGACAGGGGGTTTTCCCACCGGGGAGCTGTTTTTT
- | TRBJ2-7 | TRBD1 | TRBV7-9 | CASSSADRGEERQYF | TGTGCCAGCAGCTCGGCGGACAGGGGGGAAGAACGGCAGTACTTC
- | TRBJ2-6 | - | TRBV5-4 | CASSLQGAGANVLTF | TGTGCCAGCAGCTTACAGGGAGCTGGGGCCAACGTCCTGACTTTC
once | TRBJ2-6 | TRBD2 | TRBV19 | CASSIPAGEAGANVLTF | TGTGCCAGTAGTATCCCCGCGGGGGAGGCCGGGGCCAACGTCCTGACTTTC
once | TRBJ1-1 | TRBD1 | TRBV24-1 | CATSESGRGREAFF | TGTGCCACCAGTGAATCTGGTAGGGGGCGGGAGGCTTTCTTT
- | TRBJ1-2 | - | TRBV25-1 | CASSEYLGQYYGYTF | TGTGCCAGCAGTGAATATCTAGGACAGTACTATGGCTACACCTTC
- | TRBJ1-5 | TRBD1 | TRBV6-2/TRBV6-3 | CASSYSGTGNNQPQHF | TGTGCCAGCAGTTACTCGGGGACAGGGAATAATCAGCCCCAGCATTTT
- | TRBJ2-7 | TRBD2 | TRBV19 | CARWGLAGSYEQYF | TGTGCCAGATGGGGACTAGCGGGGTCCTACGAGCAGTACTTC
- | TRBJ1-5 | - | TRBV9 | CASSPTTGAAQHF | TGTGCCAGCAGCCCTACGACCGGCGCGGCCCAGCATTTT
- | TRBJ1-6 | - | TRBV5-6 | CASSPTNNSPLHF | TGTGCCAGCAGCCCTACTAATAATTCACCCCTCCACTTT
- | TRBJ1-2 | TRBD1 | TRBV18 | CASSERSGTDGYTF | TGTGCCAGCTCAGAAAGGTCGGGGACAGACGGCTACACCTTC
- | TRBJ1-2 | - | TRBV7-2 | CASSSGGLGYTF | TGTGCCAGCAGCTCTGGTGGGCTTGGCTACACCTTC
- | TRBJ1-2 | TRBD1 | TRBV6-5 | CASSYLRTGTNYGYTF | TGTGCCAGCAGTTATCTCCGGACAGGGACCAACTATGGCTACACCTTC
- | TRBJ1-2 | - | TRBV5-1 | CASSSGHFVYGYTF | TGCGCCAGCAGCTCGGGACATTTCGTTTATGGCTACACCTTC
- | TRBJ1-1 | - | TRBV5-1 | CASRPGVSTEAFF | TGCGCCAGCAGGCCGGGTGTCTCCACTGAAGCTTTCTTT
- | TRBJ2-3 | - | TRBV27 | CASSVRPGHPTDTQYF | TGTGCCAGCAGTGTCCGACCCGGCCATCCCACAGATACGCAGTATTTT
- | TRBJ1-5 | TRBD1 | TRBV6-1 | CASSEVQGGNQPQHF | TGTGCCAGCAGTGAAGTACAGGGGGGCAATCAGCCCCAGCATTTT
- | TRBJ2-7 | TRBD1 | TRBV2 | CASSVGDSQSYEQYF | TGTGCCAGCAGTGTTGGGGACAGCCAATCCTACGAGCAGTACTTC
- | TRBJ2-5 | - | TRBV30 | CAWSVGVQETQYF | TGTGCCTGGAGTGTTGGTGTACAAGAGACCCAGTACTTC
once | TRBJ2-1 | TRBD2 | TRBV27 | CASSLGGGPSSYNEQFF | TGTGCCAGCAGTTTAGGCGGGGGACCAAGCTCCTACAATGAGCAGTTCTTC
- | TRBJ1-5 | TRBD1 | TRBV18 | CASSPNPPGQGHQPQHF | TGTGCCAGCTCACCGAACCCTCCGGGACAGGGACATCAGCCCCAGCATTTT
- | TRBJ2-4 | TRBD1 | TRBV5-1 | CASSLKGTGLGNIQYF | TGCGCCAGCAGCTTGAAGGGGACAGGGTTAGGGAACATTCAGTACTTC
- | TRBJ2-4 | - | TRBV11-3 | CASSRDNQNIQYF | TGTGCCAGCAGCCGGGACAACCAAAACATTCAGTACTTC
- | TRBJ1-1 | - | TRBV7-9 | CASSLDLNTEAFF | TGTGCCAGCAGCTTAGATCTGAACACTGAAGCTTTCTTT
- | TRBJ1-6 | - | TRBV4-1 | CASSQGGGYNSPLHF | TGCGCCAGCAGCCAAGGGGGGGGCTATAATTCACCCCTCCACTTT
once | TRBJ1-5 | - | TRBV19 | CASSASNQPQHF | TGTGCCAGTAGTGCGAGCAATCAGCCCCAGCATTTT
- | TRBJ2-6 | - | TRBV6-5 | CASATPSSGANVLTF | TGTGCCAGCGCCACGCCTAGCTCTGGGGCCAACGTCCTGACTTTC
- | TRBJ1-1 | - | TRBV10-1 | CAGLEAGAGGTEAFF | TGCGCCGGGTTGGAGGCAGGGGCGGGAGGCACTGAAGCTTTCTTT